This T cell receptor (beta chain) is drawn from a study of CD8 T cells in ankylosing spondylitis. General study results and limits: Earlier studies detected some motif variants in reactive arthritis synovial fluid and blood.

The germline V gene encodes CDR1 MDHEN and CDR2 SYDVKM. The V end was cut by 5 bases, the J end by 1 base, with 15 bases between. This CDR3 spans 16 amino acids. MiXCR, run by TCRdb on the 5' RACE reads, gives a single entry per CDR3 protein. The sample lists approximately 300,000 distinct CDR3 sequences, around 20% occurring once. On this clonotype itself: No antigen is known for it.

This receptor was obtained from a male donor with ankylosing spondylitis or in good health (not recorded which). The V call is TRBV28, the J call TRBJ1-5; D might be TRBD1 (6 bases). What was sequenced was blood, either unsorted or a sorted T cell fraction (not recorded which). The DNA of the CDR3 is TGTGCCAGCAGTGTAGCCGGGACAACGAGCAATCAGCCCCAGCATTTT. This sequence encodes CASSVAGTTSNQPQHF.